The rows below give T cell receptor beta chains drawn from one sample of a study of blood T cell repertoires in COVID-19. Repertoires were generated with immunoSEQ multiplex PCR, while TCRdb's copy carries only in-frame clones and drops some. The table records 100,000 to 150,000 clones, about 85% of them present only once. The sequenced sample consisted of peripheral blood. These receptors were collected from a man aged 55 to 70 with acute or convalescent COVID-19. The CDR3 runs from the conserved cysteine through the conserved F or W. The D gene is left open where the match is weak. Some rows have no size entry. The others give once, few or many, or a class for an expanded clone.

v_gene	j_gene	abundance	d_gene	CDR3nt	CDR3aa
TRBV4-2	TRBJ1-5	-	TRBD1	TGTGCCAGCAGCCACGATCGCGGACCACAGGGGGGAGAACAGCCCCAGCATTTT	CASSHDRGPQGGEQPQHF
TRBV28	TRBJ2-1	-	TRBD2	TGTGCCACCCTAACTAGCGGGAGTCTCCATGAGCAGTTCTTC	CATLTSGSLHEQFF
TRBV15	TRBJ2-5	-	TRBD1	TGTGCCACCAGCAGACTTCCGGGACAGGGCCAAGAGACCCAGTACTTC	CATSRLPGQGQETQYF
TRBV12-3/TRBV12-4	TRBJ2-7	-	TRBD1	TGTGCCAGCAGTATCGACAGGGGCGAGCAGTACTTC	CASSIDRGEQYF
TRBV6-4	TRBJ1-1	-	-	TGTGCCAGCAGTCGACAGTTGAACACTGAAGCTTTCTTT	CASSRQLNTEAFF
TRBV6-5	TRBJ1-5	-	-	TGTGCCAGCAGTTACTCCTATAGCAATCAGCCCCAGCATTTT	CASSYSYSNQPQHF
TRBV27	TRBJ2-1	-	-	TGTGCCAGCAGTTTAAATATCCAGTACAATGAGCAGTTCTTC	CASSLNIQYNEQFF
TRBV4-1	TRBJ2-1	-	-	TGCGCCAGCAGCCAAGATCCAGGGTGGAATGAGCAGTTCTTC	CASSQDPGWNEQFF
TRBV6-4	TRBJ2-6	-	-	TGTGCCAGCAGCGAGCAGGGATCTGGGGCCAACGTCCTGACTTTC	CASSEQGSGANVLTF
TRBV11-1	TRBJ2-5	-	-	TGTGCCAGCAGCTTAGCGAAAGAGCGTGAGACCCAGTACTTC	CASSLAKERETQYF
TRBV3-1/TRBV3-2	TRBJ1-2	-	-	TGTGCCAGCAGCCAAGAAGGGGCCCGGAAGGGCTATGGCTACACCTTC	CASSQEGARKGYGYTF
TRBV3-1/TRBV3-2	TRBJ2-1	-	-	TGTGCCAGCAGCCCCGGAGTCGTTCTCAATGAGCAGTTCTTC	CASSPGVVLNEQFF
TRBV9	TRBJ2-2	-	-	TGTGCCAGCAGCGTAGCGGGGAAAGGGACCGGGGAGCTGTTTTTT	CASSVAGKGTGELFF
TRBV5-1	TRBJ2-1	-	TRBD2	TGCGCCAGCAGCTTGGCTAGCGGGAACTCCTACAATGAGCAGTTCTTC	CASSLASGNSYNEQFF
TRBV4-3	TRBJ2-7	-	TRBD2	TGCGCCAGCAGCCAAGGGACTAGCGGACCGCAGTACTTC	CASSQGTSGPQYF
TRBV12-5	TRBJ2-2	-	-	TGTGCTAGTGGTTTGCTCTTCAGGGGCAGCGCCGGGGAGCTGTTTTTT	CASGLLFRGSAGELFF
TRBV12-3/TRBV12-4	TRBJ2-1	-	-	TGTGCCAGCAGCCCCCAGTATGAGCAGTTCTTC	CASSPQYEQFF
TRBV30	TRBJ1-6	-	TRBD1	TGTGCCTGGAGGGACACCCCGGGACAGGGTTCACCCCTCCACTTT	CAWRDTPGQGSPLHF
TRBV5-8	TRBJ2-5	few	-	TGTGCCAGCGGTTTCGCCTTCGAGGGAGAGACCCAGTACTTC	CASGFAFEGETQYF
TRBV27	TRBJ2-3	-	TRBD1	TGTGCCAGCAGCCGATGGACAGGGCTGACAGATACGCAGTATTTT	CASSRWTGLTDTQYF
TRBV28	TRBJ2-3	-	-	TGTGCCAGCAGCCCAGGGTCCCACACAGATACGCAGTATTTT	CASSPGSHTDTQYF
TRBV27	TRBJ2-7	-	TRBD1	TGTGCCAGCAGTCGTGGGACAGGGGGCAACGAGCAGTACTTC	CASSRGTGGNEQYF
TRBV19	TRBJ1-1	-	-	TGTGCCAGTAGGGACATGAAGTATACTGAAGCTTTCTTT	CASRDMKYTEAFF
TRBV5-6	TRBJ1-2	-	TRBD1	TGTGCCAGCAGCTTGCGGCGGACAGGGGGCGCGGATGGCTACACCTTC	CASSLRRTGGADGYTF
TRBV5-1	TRBJ2-1	-	TRBD2	TGCGCCAGCAGCGAGCGGGGGGCCTACAATGAGCAGTTCTTC	CASSERGAYNEQFF
TRBV10-3	TRBJ2-2	-	TRBD2	TGTGCCATCAACGCCGGGACTAGCGGGAGTTTGAACACCGGGGAGCTGTTTTTT	CAINAGTSGSLNTGELFF
TRBV30	TRBJ1-5	-	-	TGTGCCTGGAGTGTACAGGGACGACAGCCCCAGCATTTT	CAWSVQGRQPQHF
TRBV7-2	TRBJ1-6	-	-	TGTGCCAGCAGCTTAACCTCCGGCAGGGGTAATTCACCCCTCCACTTT	CASSLTSGRGNSPLHF
TRBV29-1	TRBJ1-2	-	-	TGCAGCGTGGATCTGGACAGCATAGCGGGATATGGCTACACCTTC	CSVDLDSIAGYGYTF
TRBV7-2	TRBJ1-1	-	-	TGTGCCAGCAGCTTAGGACCCCAGGGAGAAGCTTTCTTT	CASSLGPQGEAFF
TRBV4-1	TRBJ1-5	-	-	TGCGCCAGCAGCCAAGCAGGAAATCAGCCCCAGCATTTT	CASSQAGNQPQHF